Below are 10 T cell receptor beta chains sequenced from a single sample in a study of control samples from healthy donors and cancer patients. Generated by immunoSEQ multiplex PCR, the TCRdb table keeps only in-frame clones and is missing some. The repertoire holds about 70,000 clones, with roughly 84% as singletons. The source material was blood. Receptors were obtained from a man in his fifties or sixties in good health.

The rearrangement links TRBV21-1 to TRBJ1-1. TRBV21-1 is listed as a pseudogene. The CDR3 totals 14 residues. The CDR3 loop is CASSTGRSGTEAFF. DNA for the CDR3: TGTGCCAGCAGTACAGGGAGGTCGGGAACTGAAGCTTTCTTT.

The J gene is TRBJ2-5, the V gene TRBV27; TRBD2 might be the D (6 bases). V was pared by 5 bases and J by 10 bases, with 17 bases between. Germline values: CDR1 MNHEY, CDR2 SMNVEV (reference sequence). This CDR3 comprises 13 residues. The CDR3 loop reads CASSPRGMGVQYF. The CDR3 DNA is TGTGCCAGCAGTCCTCGGGGGATGGGGGTCCAGTACTTC.

With regard to this clone: A junction end diverges from the germline sequence, so it may reflect a read error. This sequence joins TRBV7-7 and TRBJ2-1; D is unclear. Germline lookup yields CDR1 SSHAT and CDR2 FNYEAQ (reference sequence). There are 13 residues in the CDR3. CDR3 sequence (DNA): TGTGCTAGCAGCTTAGAGCCTCGCAATGAGCAGTTCTTC. Its translation is CASSLEPRNEQFF.

The chain is built from TRBV7-6 and TRBJ1-2, with 7 bases identical to TRBD1. The CDR3 runs 13 residues. CDR1 is SGHVS, CDR2 FNYEAQ, per germline. Trimming took 5 bases from V and 3 from J; bases not matched to a gene: 3. The CDR3 region is CASSLGQDYGYTF. The CDR3 nucleotides read TGTGCCAGCAGCCTAGGACAGGACTATGGCTACACCTTC.

This clone was picked up a small number of times. The chain recombines TRBV7-9 with TRBJ1-2, with D uncertain. Trimming removed 3 bases at V and 0 bases at J, with 11 bases between. This CDR3 has 15 amino acids. Germline V gene sequence: CDR1 SEHNR, CDR2 FQNEAQ (reference sequence). CDR3 sequence reads: CASSLGREANYGYTF. The CDR3 region has the DNA TGTGCCAGCAGCTTGGGCCGTGAAGCTAACTATGGCTACACCTTC.

The rearrangement joins TRBV19 to TRBJ2-7, with D possibly being TRBD1 or TRBD2 (6 bases each). CDR1 and CDR2 (germline): LNHDA, SQIVND (reference sequence). This CDR3 is 13 amino acids long. V was shortened by 10 bases and J by 6 bases, with 19 bases between the two germline ends. CDR3 residues: CATGEGGYGEQYF. In DNA form, the CDR3 reads TGTGCCACTGGAGAAGGGGGGTATGGCGAGCAGTACTTC.

This chain connects TRBV10-3 to TRBJ2-2, with TRBD1 identical over 10 bases. V lost 4 bases and J lost 7; bases outside the gene matches: 6. Germline V gene lookup returns CDR1 ENHRY and CDR2 SYGVKD. The CDR3 runs 15 residues. The CDR3 reads CAISVGQGNGGELFF. CDR3 in DNA: TGTGCCATCAGTGTGGGACAGGGGAATGGCGGGGAGCTGTTTTTT.

This sequence joins TRBV5-1 and TRBJ1-1, with 8 bases matching TRBD1. The CDR3 is 16 residues long. The ends lost 0 bases at V and 4 bases at J; junction bases unmatched: 8. Per the germline V gene, CDR1 is SGHRS and CDR2 is YFSETQ. In DNA form, the CDR3 reads TGCGCCAGCAGCTTGGTACAGGGGGTACGATCCACTGAAGCTTTCTTT. This translates into CASSLVQGVRSTEAFF.

The chain uses TRBV7-3 and TRBJ2-1; possibly TRBD2 for D (7 bases). The CDR3 spans 16 residues. Germline assignment: CDR1 SGHTA and CDR2 FQGTGA. The V gene lost 2 bases and the J gene lost 2 bases, with 13 bases spanning the gap. The CDR3 region has the DNA TGTGCCAGCAGCTTATTGGGGCGGGGGCCCTACAATGAGCAGTTCTTC. Protein sequence: CASSLLGRGPYNEQFF.

The chain combines TRBV24-1 with TRBJ2-1; D might be TRBD2 (6 bases). V was pared by 10 bases and J by 5 bases, with 20 bases between. Germline V lookup: CDR1 KGHDR, CDR2 SFDVKD. This CDR3 comprises 15 residues. The CDR3 loop reads CATRPRTNPNNEQFF. CDR3 DNA sequence: TGTGCCACGCGACCCAGGACTAACCCCAACAATGAGCAGTTCTTC.